These T cell receptor beta chains were read from a single sample in a study of quantifying T cell responses using KT2 cells. TCRdb called the UMI-ligation and nested PCR reads again in MiXCR, with one record for every CDR3 protein. This sample has over 25,000 distinct CDR3 sequences, with approximately 10% found just once. The sample was PBMCs spiked with cells of the T cell clone KT2. The receptors were gathered from a human donor. The CDR3 runs from the conserved cysteine through the conserved F or W. The D gene is left open where the match is weak. Not all rows give a size; the values are once, few, many and, for expanded clones, a class.

v_gene	j_gene	d_gene	abundance	CDR3nt	CDR3aa
TRBV27	TRBJ1-5	TRBD1	NA	TGTGCCAGCAGTTCAACCGGGACAGGGGGCGGTGATCAGCCCCAGCATTTT	CASSSTGTGGGDQPQHF
TRBV11-1	TRBJ2-7	NA	NA	TGTGCCAGCAGCACCGACAGAGAGCTAGCCGAGCAGTACTTC	CASSTDRELAEQYF
TRBV5-1	TRBJ1-5	NA	few	TGCGCCAGCAGCTTGGATGTCGGTCAGCCCCAGCATTTT	CASSLDVGQPQHF
TRBV6-5	TRBJ2-3	TRBD2	NA	TGTGCCAGCAGTTATGAGCGGGGACGTGGCACAGATACGCAGTATTTT	CASSYERGRGTDTQYF
TRBV21-1	TRBJ2-2	NA	NA	TGTGCCAACAGCCGGGGGGCAGGGCTCGGTGGCGAGAACACCGGGGAGCTGTTTTTT	CANSRGAGLGGENTGELFF
TRBV12-3/TRBV12-4	TRBJ1-6	NA	NA	TGTGCCAGCAGTTTAGCGGGGGGATACAATTCACCCCTCCACTTT	CASSLAGGYNSPLHF
TRBV6-5	TRBJ2-3	TRBD2	NA	TGTGCCAGCAGCCCTCTAGCGGGAGTGCCAGATACGCAGTATTTT	CASSPLAGVPDTQYF
TRBV6-1	TRBJ1-1	TRBD1	few	TGTGCCAGCACTTACGGAGGGACAGGGAAGGGTAACACTGAAGCTTTCTTT	CASTYGGTGKGNTEAFF
TRBV3-1	TRBJ1-5	NA	few	TGTGCCAGCAGCCAAGGACATGGGGTCGAGCCCCAGCATTTT	CASSQGHGVEPQHF
TRBV5-1	TRBJ1-1	NA	few	TGCGCCAGCAATCCCCTGGGTCGGAACACTGAAGCTTTCTTT	CASNPLGRNTEAFF
TRBV4-3	TRBJ2-7	NA	many	TGCGCCAGCAGCCTAATCAGGGGACCACAGGGAAGACTCTACGAGCAGTACTTC	CASSLIRGPQGRLYEQYF
TRBV6-2/TRBV6-3	TRBJ2-5	NA	NA	TGTGCCAGCAGTAGAGAGACCCAGTACTTC	CASSRETQYF
TRBV6-4	TRBJ2-2	NA	few	TGTGCCAGCAGTGAGGGGGTAGACACCGGGGAGCTGTTTTTT	CASSEGVDTGELFF
TRBV11-2	TRBJ2-1	NA	NA	TGTGCCAGCAGCTTAAGCGGCGGCATGTACAATGAGCAGTTCTTC	CASSLSGGMYNEQFF
TRBV6-2/TRBV6-3	TRBJ1-5	NA	few	TGTGCCAGCAGTTACCGGGGAGGAGGGAGTAGGCCCCAGCATTTT	CASSYRGGGSRPQHF
TRBV5-6	TRBJ2-3	TRBD2	NA	TGTGCCAGCAGCTTGGCCGGTAGCGGGATAAGAGATACGCAGTATTTT	CASSLAGSGIRDTQYF
TRBV24-1	TRBJ1-5	NA	NA	TGTGCCACCAGTACGACAGGTAAGGGCAATCAGCCCCAGCATTTT	CATSTTGKGNQPQHF
TRBV24-1	TRBJ2-1	NA	NA	TGTGCCACCAGTGGTTTACCCGGGGGCTACAATGAGCAGTTCTTC	CATSGLPGGYNEQFF
TRBV5-5	TRBJ2-7	NA	few	TGTGCCAGCAGCCGCAGGGGCGAGCAGTACTTC	CASSRRGEQYF
TRBV21-1	TRBJ2-7	NA	few	TGTGCCAGCATTTCCGAGGGGGGGACCGGCTACGAGCAGTACTTC	CASISEGGTGYEQYF
TRBV27	TRBJ2-7	TRBD1	NA	TGTGCCAGCAAGTGGGACAGGGGTACGTACGAGCAGTACTTC	CASKWDRGTYEQYF
TRBV27	TRBJ2-1	NA	NA	TGTGCCAGCAGCACCCTGGGGGGGGCCTTTAATGAGCAGTTCTTC	CASSTLGGAFNEQFF
TRBV7-6	TRBJ2-3	NA	NA	TGTGCCAGCAGCCCGGGCGCCGCCTCAAGCACAGATACGCAGTATTTT	CASSPGAASSTDTQYF
TRBV6-2/TRBV6-3	TRBJ2-7	NA	few	TGTGCCAGCAGTTACCAGACCTACGAGCAGTACTTC	CASSYQTYEQYF
TRBV7-9	TRBJ2-1	NA	few	TGTGCCAGCAAGGCGGACTCCACCTTCAATGAGCAGTTCTTC	CASKADSTFNEQFF
TRBV15	TRBJ2-1	TRBD2	NA	TGTGCCACCGCTGGGCTAGCGGATGGAGATGAGCAGTTCTTC	CATAGLADGDEQFF
TRBV5-4	TRBJ2-3	TRBD2	few	TGTGCCAGCAGGCGGGAGTCTAGCACAGATACGCAGTATTTT	CASRRESSTDTQYF
TRBV4-1	TRBJ2-7	NA	NA	TGCGCCAGCAGCCAAGTGTCCAGGCCTGAGAGTGAGCAGTACTTC	CASSQVSRPESEQYF
TRBV11-2	TRBJ2-3	TRBD1	many	TGTGCCAGCAGCTCTTTACTTAGACAGGGGGCGCGAGATACGCAGTATTTT	CASSSLLRQGARDTQYF
TRBV5-5	TRBJ1-1	NA	NA	TGTGCCAGCAGCTTGGCTGCCGGTACTGAAGCTTTCTTT	CASSLAAGTEAFF
TRBV2	TRBJ2-5	TRBD1	NA	TGTGCCAGCAGTGATCCGGGACAGGGGGCTTCTGAGACCCAGTACTTC	CASSDPGQGASETQYF
TRBV18	TRBJ2-7	TRBD2	NA	TGTGCCAGCTCACCATCAGGACTAGCGGGAGTGGATCAGTACTTC	CASSPSGLAGVDQYF
TRBV13	TRBJ2-7	NA	few	TGTGCCAGCAGCTTAGATAGGTGGCACGAGCAGTACTTC	CASSLDRWHEQYF
TRBV27	TRBJ1-1	NA	few	TGTGCCAGCAGTTGGGGGGCGGAGACTGAAGCTTTCTTT	CASSWGAETEAFF
TRBV18	TRBJ1-6	TRBD1	many	TGTGCCAGCTCAACAGGACAGGTTGAGTCACCCCTCCACTTT	CASSTGQVESPLHF
TRBV4-3	TRBJ2-7	NA	NA	TGCGCCAGCAGCCCCGGGACGGACTTCCCCTACGAGCAGTACTTC	CASSPGTDFPYEQYF
TRBV19	TRBJ1-5	NA	few	TGTGCCAGTAGTATCGCCCTGGGGGCAGCTCAAAGGGGACCCCAGCATTTT	CASSIALGAAQRGPQHF
TRBV6-6	TRBJ1-5	NA	many	TGTGCCAGCACCCAACCCCCAGGGCTAAACAATCAGCCCCAGCATTTT	CASTQPPGLNNQPQHF
TRBV28	TRBJ2-7	NA	many	TGTGCCAGCAGTCCGAACGGGGCCCCCAGGGGCCACGAGCAGTACTTC	CASSPNGAPRGHEQYF
TRBV10-2	TRBJ1-4	NA	many	TGCGCCAGCACCCTCGGGGGTGAGGGAGAAAAACTGTTTTTT	CASTLGGEGEKLFF
TRBV12-3/TRBV12-4	TRBJ2-7	TRBD2	few	TGTGCCAGCAGTTTGGTCGTGACTAGCGGCGAGCAGTACTTC	CASSLVVTSGEQYF
TRBV7-9	TRBJ2-7	NA	NA	TGTGCCAGCAGCGGAGGGTCGTACGAGCAGTACTTC	CASSGGSYEQYF
TRBV20-1	TRBJ1-5	NA	many	TGCAGTGCTAGTAGGCACCATAGCAATCAGCCCCAGCATTTT	CSASRHHSNQPQHF
TRBV6-5	TRBJ2-3	NA	few	TGTGCCAGCAGTACCCACACCCGAGATACGCAGTATTTT	CASSTHTRDTQYF
TRBV30	TRBJ1-5	NA	few	TGTGCCTGGAGCCCGACAGGTGCGTGGGATCAGCCCCAGCATTTT	CAWSPTGAWDQPQHF
TRBV6-2/TRBV6-3	TRBJ2-7	NA	many	TGTGCCAGCAATCAGGACTCCCAGCGGGACGAGCAGTACTTC	CASNQDSQRDEQYF
TRBV12-3/TRBV12-4	TRBJ2-3	TRBD1	NA	TGTGCCAGCAGTTTTTGGGGACAGACCACAGATACGCAGTATTTT	CASSFWGQTTDTQYF
TRBV6-1	TRBJ1-5	NA	NA	TGTGCCAGCAGGCTCGGGGGGGGCAATCAGCCCCAGCATTTT	CASRLGGGNQPQHF
TRBV5-1	TRBJ1-1	NA	few	TGCGCCAGCAGCTTGGCTTGGGGGACCGGTGGGGCTGAAGCTTTCTTT	CASSLAWGTGGAEAFF
TRBV13	TRBJ2-1	TRBD2	NA	TGTGCCAGCAGCATAAGCGGGGGTACCTACAATGAGCAGTTCTTC	CASSISGGTYNEQFF
TRBV12-5	TRBJ2-2	NA	few	TGTGCTAGTGGCCTAGGGAACACCGGGGAGCTGTTTTTT	CASGLGNTGELFF
TRBV20-1	TRBJ2-7	NA	many	TGCAGTGCTAGAGACTCAGGGGGGCAGAGTTTCTACGAGCAGTACTTC	CSARDSGGQSFYEQYF
TRBV20-1	TRBJ2-3	NA	many	TGCAGTGCTAGAAGGGGGACCACTAGCACAGATACGCAGTATTTT	CSARRGTTSTDTQYF
TRBV6-5	TRBJ2-1	TRBD2	NA	TGTGCCAGCAGCGGGACTAGCGGGGGTCGGAGCTCCTACAATGAGCAGTTCTTC	CASSGTSGGRSSYNEQFF
TRBV11-2	TRBJ2-7	NA	few	TGTGCCAGCAGCTTTGGGGGGAGCGGTCCTATAAGCGAGCAGTACTTC	CASSFGGSGPISEQYF